Listed below are T cell receptor beta chains from one sample, sequenced in a study of T-cell memory formation after mild COVID-19. Using its own MiXCR run on the 5' RACE reads, TCRdb lists one record per CDR3 protein. The data show 15,000 or so distinct CDR3 sequences, roughly 23% seen once. Sample: PBMCs or a T cell subset sorted from them (not recorded which). All receptors derive from a man between 18 and 35 years old who had mild COVID-19 (a few samples of this study predate the infection). Cell type and time point are not known. The CDR3 runs from the conserved cysteine through the conserved F or W. D genes are given only for firm matches. Expanded clones are given a class, and other clones once, few, many or no size at all.

TRBV30	many	-	TRBJ1-1	CAWSVQGNTEAFF	TGTGCCTGGAGTGTACAGGGGAACACTGAAGCTTTCTTT
TRBV7-2	many	-	TRBJ2-2	CASSYIAGPLGTGELFF	TGTGCCAGCAGCTACATTGCCGGACCGCTGGGTACCGGGGAGCTGTTTTTT
TRBV6-2/TRBV6-3	many	-	TRBJ2-2	CASSYNSGSYTGELFF	TGTGCCAGCAGTTATAATTCCGGGTCCTACACCGGGGAGCTGTTTTTT
TRBV13	medium-sized	-	TRBJ2-2	CASSLGTGELFF	TGTGCCAGCAGCTTAGGCACCGGGGAGCTGTTTTTT
TRBV5-1	-	-	TRBJ1-4	CASSLAGVNEKLFF	TGCGCCAGCAGCTTGGCCGGGGTTAATGAAAAACTGTTTTTT
TRBV7-9	many	-	TRBJ2-1	CASSSNGQSMGYNEQFF	TGTGCCAGCAGCTCAAACGGACAGTCAATGGGCTACAATGAGCAGTTCTTC
TRBV9	-	TRBD2	TRBJ2-4	CASSPTSGGSLVAKNIQYF	TGTGCCAGCAGCCCGACTAGCGGGGGGTCCCTCGTAGCCAAAAACATTCAGTACTTC
TRBV4-1	few	-	TRBJ2-1	CASSQGLPGRGPFYNEQFF	TGCGCCAGCAGCCAAGGCCTCCCAGGGCGGGGGCCATTCTACAATGAGCAGTTCTTC
TRBV9	many	-	TRBJ1-1	CASSVGTGGEAFF	TGTGCCAGCAGCGTAGGAACGGGGGGTGAAGCTTTCTTT
TRBV11-3	few	-	TRBJ2-4	CASSLGPPAKNIQYF	TGTGCCAGCAGCTTGGGCCCCCCAGCCAAAAACATTCAGTACTTC
TRBV3-1	-	-	TRBJ2-7	CASSNTKSYEQYF	TGTGCCAGCAGCAACACAAAATCCTACGAGCAGTACTTC
TRBV29-1	-	-	TRBJ1-5	CSVSGSVPNQPQHF	TGCAGCGTCTCCGGGTCCGTCCCTAATCAGCCCCAGCATTTT
TRBV11-2	many	-	TRBJ1-3	CASSLVWAISGNTIYF	TGTGCCAGCAGCTTAGTTTGGGCGATCTCTGGAAACACCATATATTTT
TRBV7-9	many	-	TRBJ1-1	CASSSRGANTEAFF	TGTGCCAGCAGTTCCAGGGGAGCAAACACTGAAGCTTTCTTT
TRBV6-6	many	-	TRBJ2-7	CASSSPRVGEQYF	TGTGCCAGCAGCTCCCCCAGAGTCGGGGAGCAGTACTTC
TRBV5-4	-	-	TRBJ2-7	CASSLAGPGYEQYF	TGTGCCAGCAGCTTGGCCGGCCCCGGTTACGAGCAGTACTTC
TRBV4-1	-	TRBD1	TRBJ1-4	CASSQWPPSGQGAVEKLFF	TGCGCCAGCAGCCAGTGGCCGCCCTCGGGACAGGGGGCGGTTGAAAAACTGTTTTTT
TRBV6-6	-	-	TRBJ2-5	CASSAWLGSVEYQETQYF	TGTGCCAGCAGTGCGTGGTTGGGTTCGGTGGAGTACCAAGAGACCCAGTACTTC
TRBV12-3/TRBV12-4	-	-	TRBJ2-7	CASSFGRDEYF	TGTGCCAGCAGTTTCGGCAGGGATGAGTACTTC
TRBV7-9	medium-sized	-	TRBJ2-7	CASSFTGGGHEQYF	TGTGCCAGCAGTTTTACAGGAGGGGGCCACGAGCAGTACTTC
TRBV7-2	many	-	TRBJ1-1	CASSPRVNTEAFF	TGTGCCAGCAGCCCACGGGTGAACACTGAAGCTTTCTTT
TRBV4-3	many	-	TRBJ2-3	CASSQLDQDTQYF	TGCGCCAGCAGCCAACTAGACCAAGATACGCAGTATTTT
TRBV5-4	few	TRBD1	TRBJ2-2	CADGTANTGELFF	TGTGCAGACGGGACAGCGAACACCGGGGAGCTGTTTTTT
TRBV6-6	large	TRBD1	TRBJ1-4	CASSHSLQGTATNEKLFF	TGTGCCAGCAGTCACTCCCTACAGGGGACAGCAACTAATGAAAAACTGTTTTTT
TRBV6-2/TRBV6-3	many	-	TRBJ2-7	CASSYDSYEQYF	TGTGCCAGCAGTTACGACAGCTACGAGCAGTACTTC
TRBV6-5	-	-	TRBJ2-6	CASSYRSSGANVLTF	TGTGCCAGCAGTTATCGGAGCTCTGGGGCCAACGTCCTGACTTTC
TRBV9	few	-	TRBJ1-1	CASSAYTTGSDPFF	TGTGCCAGCAGCGCCTATACCACAGGTTCGGATCCTTTCTTT
TRBV7-6	many	-	TRBJ1-1	CASSLRQNTEAFF	TGTGCCAGCAGCTTAAGACAGAACACTGAAGCTTTCTTT
TRBV20-1	many	TRBD2	TRBJ2-5	CSARDPPRTRRETQYF	TGCAGTGCTAGAGACCCCCCCCGGACTAGAAGAGAGACCCAGTACTTC
TRBV18	-	-	TRBJ1-2	CASSPPGNYGYTF	TGTGCCAGCTCACCACCGGGTAACTATGGCTACACCTTC
TRBV6-1	few	-	TRBJ1-4	CASKGRLPEKLFF	TGTGCCAGCAAGGGACGGCTTCCTGAAAAACTGTTTTTT
TRBV20-1	few	TRBD1	TRBJ2-5	CSARDPPDREVETQYF	TGCAGTGCTAGGGACCCCCCAGACAGGGAAGTCGAGACCCAGTACTTC
TRBV6-5	many	TRBD1	TRBJ2-3	CASSVQGALGTDTQYF	TGTGCCAGCAGTGTACAGGGGGCCTTAGGCACAGATACGCAGTATTTT
TRBV12-3/TRBV12-4	many	-	TRBJ2-3	CASSLGPRRDTQYF	TGTGCCAGCAGTCTGGGACCCCGTCGGGATACGCAGTATTTT
TRBV7-2	once	TRBD1	TRBJ2-7	CASSLVGTGGEQYF	TGTGCCAGCAGCTTAGTTGGGACAGGGGGCGAGCAGTACTTC
TRBV7-6	many	-	TRBJ2-3	CASSSTPGFLETDTQYF	TGTGCCAGCAGCTCAACACCAGGGTTCCTGGAAACAGATACGCAGTATTTT
TRBV11-2	few	-	TRBJ1-4	CASSLDLQGRIPNEKLFF	TGTGCCAGCAGCTTAGATTTGCAGGGCCGCATTCCTAATGAAAAACTGTTTTTT
TRBV6-2/TRBV6-3	many	TRBD1	TRBJ2-7	CASSPDRGYTYEQYF	TGTGCCAGCAGTCCTGACAGGGGGTATACCTACGAGCAGTACTTC
TRBV27	many	-	TRBJ1-5	CASSLGTSQPQHF	TGTGCCAGCAGTTTGGGTACTTCCCAGCCCCAGCATTTT
TRBV3-1	few	TRBD1	TRBJ2-1	CASSLRDREGGEQFF	TGTGCCAGCAGCCTCCGGGACAGGGAAGGGGGTGAGCAGTTCTTC
TRBV3-1	few	TRBD2	TRBJ2-5	CASSRETSGDQETQYF	TGTGCCAGCAGCCGAGAGACTAGCGGGGACCAAGAGACCCAGTACTTC
TRBV5-4	-	TRBD1	TRBJ2-1	CASRRTGLSEQFF	TGTGCCAGCAGGAGGACAGGTTTAAGTGAGCAGTTCTTC
TRBV6-2/TRBV6-3	-	-	TRBJ1-5	CASSYSGLNQPQHF	TGTGCCAGCAGTTACTCGGGACTCAATCAGCCCCAGCATTTT
TRBV7-2	-	-	TRBJ2-7	CASSLTSDTYYEQYF	TGTGCCAGCAGCTTAACCTCGGACACCTACTACGAGCAGTACTTC
TRBV4-1	many	-	TRBJ1-2	CASSQYGNYGYTF	TGCGCCAGCAGCCAATACGGAAACTATGGCTACACCTTC
TRBV6-5	few	TRBD2	TRBJ2-1	CASNTRGGLLGWVNEQFF	TGTGCCAGCAATACGCGGGGGGGCCTTCTTGGGTGGGTAAATGAGCAGTTCTTC
TRBV7-2	many	-	TRBJ2-5	CASSQNRIQETQYF	TGTGCCAGCAGTCAAAATCGGATACAAGAGACCCAGTACTTC
TRBV27	many	TRBD2	TRBJ2-7	CASSPASYRLAGDYEQYF	TGTGCCAGCAGTCCTGCGTCGTACAGACTAGCGGGGGACTACGAGCAGTACTTC
TRBV12-3/TRBV12-4	-	-	TRBJ2-7	CASTPAVGTYEQYF	TGTGCCAGCACCCCCGCGGTCGGGACCTACGAGCAGTACTTC